The TCR beta chain under discussion was sequenced for a study of technical replicates of blood from four donors. The V end lost 7 bases, the J end lost 0 bases, and 12 bases lay between the germline ends. From germline, CDR1 is MNHEY and CDR2 SVGAGI. This CDR3 is 14 amino acids long. Profiling relied on immunoSEQ multiplex PCR, and the TCRdb table lists in-frame clones only, not all of them. The data contain some 84,000 clones, 75% to 95% of them seen just once; the ten biggest clones take up under 0.5%. Sequencing was done on a sample of T cells isolated from PBMCs. This sequence originates from a human donor in good health. The chain recombines TRBV6-5 with TRBJ1-1, with a possible D match to TRBD1 (6 bases). CDR3 nucleotides: TGTGCCAGCAAAAGGACAGCCTTGAACACTGAAGCTTTCTTT. It translates to CASKRTALNTEAFF.